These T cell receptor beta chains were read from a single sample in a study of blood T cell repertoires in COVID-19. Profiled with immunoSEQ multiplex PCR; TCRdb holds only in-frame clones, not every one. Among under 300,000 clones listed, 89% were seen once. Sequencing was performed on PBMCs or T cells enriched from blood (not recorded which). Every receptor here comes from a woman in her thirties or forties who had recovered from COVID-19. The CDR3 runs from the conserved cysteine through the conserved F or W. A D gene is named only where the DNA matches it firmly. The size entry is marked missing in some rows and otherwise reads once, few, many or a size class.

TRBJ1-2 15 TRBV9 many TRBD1 TGTGCCAGCAGCGCCGCCGGGACAGCCAACTATGGCTACACCTTC CASSAAGTANYGYTF
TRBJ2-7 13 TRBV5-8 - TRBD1 TGTGCCAGCAGATCGGACAGGGGCCACGAGCAGTACTTC CASRSDRGHEQYF
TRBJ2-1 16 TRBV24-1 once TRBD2 TGTGCCACCAGTGATGCCGCAGCGGGAGGGTACAATGAGCAGTTCTTC CATSDAAAGGYNEQFF
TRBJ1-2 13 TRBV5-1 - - TGCGCCAGCAGCTTGCGGGTAGACTATGGCTACACCTTC CASSLRVDYGYTF
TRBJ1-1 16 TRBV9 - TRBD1 TGTGCCAGCAGCTTACGACAGGGGGCCAGGAACACTGAAGCTTTCTTT CASSLRQGARNTEAFF
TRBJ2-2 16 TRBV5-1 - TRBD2 TGCGCCAGCCGCCCGACTAGCGGGGGACTCACCGGGGAGCTGTTTTTT CASRPTSGGLTGELFF
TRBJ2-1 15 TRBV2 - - TGTGCCAGCGTGATCCGGGGGAAAGGGATGAGGGAGCAGTTCTTC CASVIRGKGMREQFF
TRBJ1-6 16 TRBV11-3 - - TGTGCCAGCAGCTCGCCGCCGACAAATATCTATTCACCCCTCCACTTT CASSSPPTNIYSPLHF
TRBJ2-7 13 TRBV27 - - TGTGCCAGCAGTTTAATCCCCGGGGGAGAGCAGTACTTC CASSLIPGGEQYF
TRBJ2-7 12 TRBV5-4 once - TGTGCCAGCAGCACATCAACAGACGAGCAGTACTTC CASSTSTDEQYF
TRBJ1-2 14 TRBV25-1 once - TGTGCCAGCAGTGAATTAGCAGGGCTGGGTGGCTACACCTTC CASSELAGLGGYTF
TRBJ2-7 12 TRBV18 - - TGTGCCAGCTCGCCCTCTATCTACGAGCAGTACTTC CASSPSIYEQYF
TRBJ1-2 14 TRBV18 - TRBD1 TGTGCCAGCTCACCAGGGACAGGGTCTGATGGCTACACCTTC CASSPGTGSDGYTF
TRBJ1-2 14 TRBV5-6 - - TGTGCCAGCAGTTCACCCGGGGGGCAAGATGGCTACACCTTC CASSSPGGQDGYTF
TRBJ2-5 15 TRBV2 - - TGTGCCAGCAGTGAAAATTGGGAGGCCGGGGGGACCCAGTACTTC CASSENWEAGGTQYF
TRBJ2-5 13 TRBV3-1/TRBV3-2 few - TGTGCCAGCAGCCAAAACTTACAAGAGACCCAGTACTTC CASSQNLQETQYF
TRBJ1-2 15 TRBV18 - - TGTGCCAGCTCACCTGGACACCCAGCTAACTATGGCTACACCTTC CASSPGHPANYGYTF
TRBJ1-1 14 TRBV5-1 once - TGCGCCAGCAGCTTGGAAGGGCAGGGCACTGAAGCTTTCTTT CASSLEGQGTEAFF
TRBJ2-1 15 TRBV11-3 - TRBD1 TGTGCCAGCAGCCCGGGACAGGGGTCCTACAATGAGCAGTTCTTC CASSPGQGSYNEQFF
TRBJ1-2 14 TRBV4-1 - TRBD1 TGCGCCAGCACCCCGGGACAGGGGGCATATGGCTACACCTTC CASTPGQGAYGYTF
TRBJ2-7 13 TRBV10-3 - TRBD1 TGTGCCATCAGAGGACAGGGTTCCCACGAGCAGTACTTC CAIRGQGSHEQYF
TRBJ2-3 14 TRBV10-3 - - TGTGCCATCGGTGCGCCTCGAGGAGCAGATACGCAGTATTTT CAIGAPRGADTQYF
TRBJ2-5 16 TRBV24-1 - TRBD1 TGTGCCACCGATGGGACAGCCCCGCCTTGGCGGGAGACCCAGTACTTC CATDGTAPPWRETQYF
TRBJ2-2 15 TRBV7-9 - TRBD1 TGTGCCAGCAGCCCTGACAGGGCGAACACCGGGGAGCTGTTTTTT CASSPDRANTGELFF
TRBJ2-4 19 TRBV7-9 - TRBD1 TGTGCCAGCAGCTTAGTAGGGCAGGGGGCCCAGCTAGCCAAAAACATTCAGTACTTC CASSLVGQGAQLAKNIQYF
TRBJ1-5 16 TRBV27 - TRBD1 TGTGCCAGCAGTCCCCGACAGGGAGCCAGCAATCAGCCCCAGCATTTT CASSPRQGASNQPQHF
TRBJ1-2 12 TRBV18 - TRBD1 TGTGCCAGCTCAGGACAGGGGGACGGCTACACCTTC CASSGQGDGYTF
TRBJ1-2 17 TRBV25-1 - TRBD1 TGTGCCAGCAGTGAGACAAAAGGGACAGGTTCTAACTATGGCTACACCTTC CASSETKGTGSNYGYTF
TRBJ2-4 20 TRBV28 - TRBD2 TGTGCCAGCCTTCGAGGGACTAGCGGGAGGGCCGGAGAGGCCAAAAACATTCAGTACTTC CASLRGTSGRAGEAKNIQYF
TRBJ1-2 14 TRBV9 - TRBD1 TGTGCCAGCAGCGCCGGGACAGGGGTACGGGGCTACACCTTC CASSAGTGVRGYTF
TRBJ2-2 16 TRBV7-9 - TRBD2 TGTGCCAGCAGCCTTCTAGCGGGAGGCGGTACCGGGGAGCTGTTTTTT CASSLLAGGGTGELFF
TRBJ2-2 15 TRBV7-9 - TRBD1 TGTGCCAGCAGCATCCGGGACAGGGACACCGGGGAGCTGTTTTTT CASSIRDRDTGELFF
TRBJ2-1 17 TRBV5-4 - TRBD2 TGTGCCAGCAGCGTGGGGACTAGCGGGGCCCACTACAATGAGCAGTTCTTC CASSVGTSGAHYNEQFF
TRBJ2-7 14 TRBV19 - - TGTGCCAGTAAAATCGGGGACACCTCCTACGAGCAGTACTTC CASKIGDTSYEQYF
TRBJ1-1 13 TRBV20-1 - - TGCAGTGCTAGTTACCGGGATACCTATGAAGCTTTCTTT CSASYRDTYEAFF
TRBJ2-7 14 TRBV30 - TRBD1 TGTGCCTGGAGCCCGGACAGGGGCCGCTACGAGCAGTACTTC CAWSPDRGRYEQYF
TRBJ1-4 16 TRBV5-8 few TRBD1 TGTGCCAGCAGCTTGGTTTTAGGGACAGCTAATGAAAAACTGTTTTTT CASSLVLGTANEKLFF
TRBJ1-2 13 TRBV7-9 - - TGTGCCAGCAGCTTGGGCCAGAACTATGGCTACACCTTC CASSLGQNYGYTF
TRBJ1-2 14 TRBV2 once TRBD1 TGTGCCAGCAGGATGGGACAGACTAACTATGGCTACACCTTC CASRMGQTNYGYTF
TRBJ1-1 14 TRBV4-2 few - TGTGCCAGCAGCCAAGAGGTTCGTAGCACTGAAGCTTTCTTT CASSQEVRSTEAFF
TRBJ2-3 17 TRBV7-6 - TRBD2 TGTGCCAGCAGCCCCCGGGGGGGGACCGTCCTCGTGGATACGCAGTATTTT CASSPRGGTVLVDTQYF
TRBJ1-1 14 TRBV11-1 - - TGTGCCAGCACCCGGCGGGGGCACAACACTGAAGCTTTCTTT CASTRRGHNTEAFF
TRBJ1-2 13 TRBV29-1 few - TGCAGCGTTGAAGTCCTGGCGGCGGAAGGCTACACCTTC CSVEVLAAEGYTF
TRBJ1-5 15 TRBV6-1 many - TGTGCCAGCAGTGAAGCAGAGTATAGCAATCAGCCCCAGCATTTT CASSEAEYSNQPQHF
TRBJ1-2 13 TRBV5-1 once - TGCGCCAGCAGCTTGGGAACAGAATATGGCTACACCTTC CASSLGTEYGYTF
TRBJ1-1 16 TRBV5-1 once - TGCGCCAGCAGCTCTCTAGGGCCGGGACAGAACACTGAAGCTTTCTTT CASSSLGPGQNTEAFF
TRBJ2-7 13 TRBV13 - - TGTGCCAGCAGCTTAGGGCAGTTTTACGAGCAGTACTTC CASSLGQFYEQYF
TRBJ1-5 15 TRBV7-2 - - TGTGCCAGCAGCTACGCGGGGGGTAACAATCAGCCCCAGCATTTT CASSYAGGNNQPQHF
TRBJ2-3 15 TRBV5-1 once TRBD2 TGCGCCAGCAGCTATAGCGGGGGGATCGCAGATACGCAGTATTTT CASSYSGGIADTQYF
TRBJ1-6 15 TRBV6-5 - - TGTGCCAGCAGTTACTCGCGGGTACATAATTCACCCCTCCACTTT CASSYSRVHNSPLHF
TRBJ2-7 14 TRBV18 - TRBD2 TGTGCCAGCTCACCATCCGCGGGAGTTGGCGAGCAGTACTTC CASSPSAGVGEQYF
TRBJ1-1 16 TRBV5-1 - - TGCGCCAGCAGCTTGGAAGGCAGGGAAATTCCAACTGAAGCTTTCTTT CASSLEGREIPTEAFF